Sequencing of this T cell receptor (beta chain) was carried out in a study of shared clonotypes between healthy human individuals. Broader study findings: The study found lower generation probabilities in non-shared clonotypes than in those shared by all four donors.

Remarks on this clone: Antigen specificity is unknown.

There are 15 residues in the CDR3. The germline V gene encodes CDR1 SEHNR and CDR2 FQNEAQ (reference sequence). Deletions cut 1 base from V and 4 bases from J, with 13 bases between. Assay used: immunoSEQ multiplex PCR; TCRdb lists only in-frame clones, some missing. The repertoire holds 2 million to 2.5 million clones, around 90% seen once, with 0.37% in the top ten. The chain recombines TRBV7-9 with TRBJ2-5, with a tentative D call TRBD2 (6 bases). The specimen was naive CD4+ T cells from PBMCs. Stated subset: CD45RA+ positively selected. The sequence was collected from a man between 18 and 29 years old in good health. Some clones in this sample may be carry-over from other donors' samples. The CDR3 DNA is TGTGCCAGCAGCTTAGTGGCGGGACCCTCAGAGACCCAGTACTTC. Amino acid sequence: CASSLVAGPSETQYF.